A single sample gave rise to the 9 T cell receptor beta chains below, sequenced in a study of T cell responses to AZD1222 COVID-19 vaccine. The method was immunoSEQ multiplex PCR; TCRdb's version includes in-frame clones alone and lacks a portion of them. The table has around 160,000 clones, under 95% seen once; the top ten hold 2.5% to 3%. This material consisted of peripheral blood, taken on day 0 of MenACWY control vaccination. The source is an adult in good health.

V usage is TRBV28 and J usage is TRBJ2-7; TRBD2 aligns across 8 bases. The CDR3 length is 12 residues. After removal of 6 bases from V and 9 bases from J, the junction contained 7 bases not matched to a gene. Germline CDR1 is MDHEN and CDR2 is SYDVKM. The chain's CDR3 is CASSRKGLGQYF. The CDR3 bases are TGTGCCAGCAGCCGAAAGGGACTAGGGCAGTACTTC. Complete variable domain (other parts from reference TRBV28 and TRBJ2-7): DVKVTQSSRYLVKRTGEKVFLECVQDMDHENMFWYRQDPGLGLRLIYFSYDVKMKEKGDIPEGYSVSREKKERFSLILESASTNQTSMYLCASSRKGLGQYFGPGTRLTVT.

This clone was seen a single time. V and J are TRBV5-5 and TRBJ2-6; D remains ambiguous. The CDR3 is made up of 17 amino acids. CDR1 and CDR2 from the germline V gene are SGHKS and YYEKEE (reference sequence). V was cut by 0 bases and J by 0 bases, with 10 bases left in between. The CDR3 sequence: CASSLVGPSSGANVLTF. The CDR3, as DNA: TGTGCCAGCAGCTTGGTGGGTCCAAGCTCTGGGGCCAACGTCCTGACTTTC.

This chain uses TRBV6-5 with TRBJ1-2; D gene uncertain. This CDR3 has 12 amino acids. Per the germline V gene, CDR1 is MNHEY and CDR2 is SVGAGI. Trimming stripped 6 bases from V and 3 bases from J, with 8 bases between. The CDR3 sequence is CASRLRDYGYTF. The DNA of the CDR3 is TGTGCCAGCAGGCTGAGAGACTATGGCTACACCTTC.

The DNA for the CDR3 is TGTGCCAGCAGTCTCGTAGCGGGAGTAAATGAGCAGTTCTTC. Protein product: CASSLVAGVNEQFF. This rearrangement joins TRBV6-5 to TRBJ2-1, with 9 bases that match TRBD2. CDR1 MNHEY and CDR2 SVGAGI come from the germline V gene. The CDR3 length is 14 residues. The V segment lost 5 bases and the J segment 7 bases; nucleotides outside the gene matches: 6.

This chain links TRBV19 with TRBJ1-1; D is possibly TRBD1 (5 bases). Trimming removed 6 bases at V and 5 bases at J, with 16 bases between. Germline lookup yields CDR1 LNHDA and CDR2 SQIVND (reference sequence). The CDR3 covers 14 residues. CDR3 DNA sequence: TGTGCCAGTAGCCCCCCCCGCAGGGCGACTGAAGCTTTCTTT. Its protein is CASSPPRRATEAFF.

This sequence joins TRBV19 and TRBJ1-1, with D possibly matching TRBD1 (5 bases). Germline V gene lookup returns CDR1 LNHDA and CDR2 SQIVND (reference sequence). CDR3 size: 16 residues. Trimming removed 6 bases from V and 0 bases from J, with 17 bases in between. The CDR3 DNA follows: TGTGCCAGTAGCTCTCTCCCGACAGAGATGAACACTGAAGCTTTCTTT. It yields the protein CASSSLPTEMNTEAFF.

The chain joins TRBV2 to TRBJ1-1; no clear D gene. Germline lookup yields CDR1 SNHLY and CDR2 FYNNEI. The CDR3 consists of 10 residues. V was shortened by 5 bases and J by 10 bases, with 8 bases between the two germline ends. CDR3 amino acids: CASSRLGAFF. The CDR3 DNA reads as TGTGCCAGCAGTCGCTTAGGAGCTTTCTTT.

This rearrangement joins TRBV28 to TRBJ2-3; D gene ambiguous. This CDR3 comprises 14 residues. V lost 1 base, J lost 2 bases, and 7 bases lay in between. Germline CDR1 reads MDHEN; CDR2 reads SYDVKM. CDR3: CASSLFTHTDTQYF. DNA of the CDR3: TGTGCCAGCAGTTTATTCACTCACACAGATACGCAGTATTTT.

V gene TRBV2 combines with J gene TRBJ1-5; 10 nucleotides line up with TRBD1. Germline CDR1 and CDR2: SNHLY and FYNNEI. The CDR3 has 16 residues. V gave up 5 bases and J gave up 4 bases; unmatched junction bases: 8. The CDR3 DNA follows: TGTGCCAGCAGTCCAGTTCGGGGACAGGGGAATCAGCCCCAGCATTTT. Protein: CASSPVRGQGNQPQHF.